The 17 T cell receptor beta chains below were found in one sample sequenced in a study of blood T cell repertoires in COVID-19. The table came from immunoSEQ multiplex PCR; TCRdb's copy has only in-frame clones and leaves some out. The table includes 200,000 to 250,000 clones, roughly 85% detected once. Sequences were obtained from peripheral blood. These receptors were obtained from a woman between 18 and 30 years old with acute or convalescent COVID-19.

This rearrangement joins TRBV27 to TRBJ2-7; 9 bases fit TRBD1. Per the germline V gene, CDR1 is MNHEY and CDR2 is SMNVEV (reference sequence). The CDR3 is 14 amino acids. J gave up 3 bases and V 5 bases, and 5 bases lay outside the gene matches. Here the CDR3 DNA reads TGTGCCAGCAGTCCTAGGACAGGGGTCTACGAGCAGTACTTC. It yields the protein CASSPRTGVYEQYF.

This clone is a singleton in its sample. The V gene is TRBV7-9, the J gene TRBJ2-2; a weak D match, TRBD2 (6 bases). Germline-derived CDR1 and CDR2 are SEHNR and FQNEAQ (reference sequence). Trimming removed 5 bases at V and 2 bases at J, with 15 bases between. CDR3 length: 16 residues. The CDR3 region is CASSPPGLQNTGELFF. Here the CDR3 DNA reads TGTGCCAGCAGCCCCCCGGGACTCCAAAACACCGGGGAGCTGTTTTTT.

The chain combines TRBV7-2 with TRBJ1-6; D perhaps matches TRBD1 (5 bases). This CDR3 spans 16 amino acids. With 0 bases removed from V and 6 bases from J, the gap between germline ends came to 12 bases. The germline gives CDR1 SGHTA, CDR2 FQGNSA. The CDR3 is CASSLAQTDRNSPLHF. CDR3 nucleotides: TGTGCCAGCAGCTTAGCGCAGACAGACCGTAATTCACCCCTCCACTTT.

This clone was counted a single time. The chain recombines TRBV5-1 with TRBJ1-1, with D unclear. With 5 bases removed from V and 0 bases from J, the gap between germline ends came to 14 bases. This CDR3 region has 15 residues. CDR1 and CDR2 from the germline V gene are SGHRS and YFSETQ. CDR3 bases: TGCGCCAGCAGTTTAAATCGTGCAGTGAACACTGAAGCTTTCTTT. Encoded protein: CASSLNRAVNTEAFF.

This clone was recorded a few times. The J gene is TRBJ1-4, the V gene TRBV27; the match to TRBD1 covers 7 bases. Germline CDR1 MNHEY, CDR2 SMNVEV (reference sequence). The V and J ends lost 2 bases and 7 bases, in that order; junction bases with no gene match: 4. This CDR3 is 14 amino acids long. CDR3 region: CASSLGGQIEKLFF. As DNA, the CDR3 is TGTGCCAGCAGTTTAGGGGGACAGATTGAAAAACTGTTTTTT.

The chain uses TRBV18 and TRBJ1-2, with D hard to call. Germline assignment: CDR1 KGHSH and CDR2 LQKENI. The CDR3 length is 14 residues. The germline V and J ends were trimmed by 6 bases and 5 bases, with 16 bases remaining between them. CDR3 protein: CASSPNGSPYGYTF. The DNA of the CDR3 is TGTGCCAGCTCTCCCAACGGGAGCCCATATGGCTACACCTTC.

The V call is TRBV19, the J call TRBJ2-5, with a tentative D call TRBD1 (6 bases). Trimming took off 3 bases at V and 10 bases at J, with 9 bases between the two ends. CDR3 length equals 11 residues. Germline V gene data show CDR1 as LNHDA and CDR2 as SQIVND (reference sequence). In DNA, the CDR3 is TGTGCCAGTAGTATCAGGGGCATCCAGTACTTC. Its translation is CASSIRGIQYF.

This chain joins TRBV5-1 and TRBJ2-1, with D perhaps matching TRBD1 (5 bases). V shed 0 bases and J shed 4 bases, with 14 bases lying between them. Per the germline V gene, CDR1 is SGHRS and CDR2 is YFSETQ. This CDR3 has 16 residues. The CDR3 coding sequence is TGCGCCAGCAGCTTGGGGGTGACAGAATCGTACAATGAGCAGTTCTTC. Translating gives CASSLGVTESYNEQFF.

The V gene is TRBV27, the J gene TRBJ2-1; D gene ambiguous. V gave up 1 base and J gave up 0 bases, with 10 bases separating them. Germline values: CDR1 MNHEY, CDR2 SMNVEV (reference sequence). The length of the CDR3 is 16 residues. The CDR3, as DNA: TGTGCCAGCAGTTTATGGGTCCGGAGCTCCTACAATGAGCAGTTCTTC. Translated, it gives CASSLWVRSSYNEQFF.

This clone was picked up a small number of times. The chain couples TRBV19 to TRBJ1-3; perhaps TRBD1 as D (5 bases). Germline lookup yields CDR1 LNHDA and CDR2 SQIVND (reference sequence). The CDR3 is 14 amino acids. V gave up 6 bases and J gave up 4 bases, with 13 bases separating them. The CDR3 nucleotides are TGTGCCAGTAGCGGCGGGGGTTTCGGAAACACCATATATTTT. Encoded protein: CASSGGGFGNTIYF.

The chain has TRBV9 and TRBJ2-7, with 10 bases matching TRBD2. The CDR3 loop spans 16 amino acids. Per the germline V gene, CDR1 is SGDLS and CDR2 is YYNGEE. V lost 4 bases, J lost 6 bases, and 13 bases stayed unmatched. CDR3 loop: CASSPEGLAGVSEQYF. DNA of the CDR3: TGTGCCAGCAGCCCCGAGGGGCTAGCGGGAGTATCCGAGCAGTACTTC.

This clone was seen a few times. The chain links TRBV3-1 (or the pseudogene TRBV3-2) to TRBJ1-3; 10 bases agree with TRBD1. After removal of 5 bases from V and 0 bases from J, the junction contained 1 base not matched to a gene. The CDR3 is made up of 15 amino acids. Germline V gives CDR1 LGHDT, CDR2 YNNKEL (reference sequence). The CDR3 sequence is CASSRTGGSGNTIYF. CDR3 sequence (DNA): TGTGCCAGCAGCAGGACAGGGGGCTCTGGAAACACCATATATTTT.

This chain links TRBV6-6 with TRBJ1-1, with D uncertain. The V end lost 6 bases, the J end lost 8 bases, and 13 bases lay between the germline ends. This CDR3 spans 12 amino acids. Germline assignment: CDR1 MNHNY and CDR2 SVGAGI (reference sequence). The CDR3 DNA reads TGTGCCAGCAGCGTACTCCCACCGGAAGCTTTCTTT. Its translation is CASSVLPPEAFF.

CDR3 sequence (DNA): TGTGCCAGCTCACCCTGGGCCCACCCGGATAATCAGCCCCAGCATTTT. It codes for CASSPWAHPDNQPQHF. This chain joins TRBV18 and TRBJ1-5, with unresolved D. V shed 3 bases and J shed 4 bases, with 16 bases lying between them. Looked up from germline, CDR1 is KGHSH and CDR2 is LQKENI. The CDR3 has 16 residues. The full variable domain, completed using reference TRBV18 and TRBJ1-5, is NAGVMQNPRHLVRRRGQEARLRCSPMKGHSHVYWYRQLPEEGLKFMVYLQKENIIDESGMPKERFSAEFPKEGPSILRIQQVVRGDSAAYFCASSPWAHPDNQPQHFGDGTRLSIL.

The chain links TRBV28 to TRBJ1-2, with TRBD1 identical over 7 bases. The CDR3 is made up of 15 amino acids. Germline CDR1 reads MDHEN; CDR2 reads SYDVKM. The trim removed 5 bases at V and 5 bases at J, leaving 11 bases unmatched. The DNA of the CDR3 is TGTGCCAGCAGTGGGTCCGGGACAGTAGTTTATGGCTACACCTTC. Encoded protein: CASSGSGTVVYGYTF.

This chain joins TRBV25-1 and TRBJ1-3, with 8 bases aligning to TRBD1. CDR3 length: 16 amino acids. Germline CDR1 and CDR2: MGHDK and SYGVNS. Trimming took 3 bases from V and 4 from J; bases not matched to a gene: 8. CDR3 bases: TGTGCCAGCAGTGACCCGGACAGGGACGCGGGAAACACCATATATTTT. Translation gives CASSDPDRDAGNTIYF.

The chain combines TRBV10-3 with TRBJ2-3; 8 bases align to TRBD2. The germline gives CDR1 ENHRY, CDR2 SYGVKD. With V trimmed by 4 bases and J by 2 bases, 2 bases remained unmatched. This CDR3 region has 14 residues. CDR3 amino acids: CAISVAGNTDTQYF. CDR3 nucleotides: TGTGCCATCAGTGTAGCGGGGAACACAGATACGCAGTATTTT.